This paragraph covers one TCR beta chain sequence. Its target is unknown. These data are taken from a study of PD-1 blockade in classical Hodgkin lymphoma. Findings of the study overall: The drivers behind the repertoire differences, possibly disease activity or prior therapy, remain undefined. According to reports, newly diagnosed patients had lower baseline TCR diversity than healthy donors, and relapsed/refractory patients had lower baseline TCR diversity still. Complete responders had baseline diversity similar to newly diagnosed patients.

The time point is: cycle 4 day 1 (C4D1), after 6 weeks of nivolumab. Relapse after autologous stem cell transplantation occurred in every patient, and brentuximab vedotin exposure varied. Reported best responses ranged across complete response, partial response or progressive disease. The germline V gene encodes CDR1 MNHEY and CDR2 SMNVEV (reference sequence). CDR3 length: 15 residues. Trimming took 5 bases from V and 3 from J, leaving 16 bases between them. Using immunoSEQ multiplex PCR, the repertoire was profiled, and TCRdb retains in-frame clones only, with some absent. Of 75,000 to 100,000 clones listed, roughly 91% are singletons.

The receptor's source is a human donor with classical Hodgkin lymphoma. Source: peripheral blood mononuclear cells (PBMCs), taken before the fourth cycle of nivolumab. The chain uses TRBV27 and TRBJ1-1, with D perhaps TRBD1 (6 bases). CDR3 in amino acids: CASSDYSDRDTEAFF. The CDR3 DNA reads TGTGCCAGCAGTGACTACTCGGACAGAGACACTGAAGCTTTCTTT.